The 25 T cell receptor beta chains listed next were all sequenced from one sample in a study of blood T cell repertoires in COVID-19. Clones were sequenced by immunoSEQ multiplex PCR, and TCRdb holds only the in-frame ones, with some missing. This table holds 120,000 or so clones, approximately 68% found once. The sequenced material came from peripheral blood. These receptors were taken from a woman in her fifties or sixties with acute or convalescent COVID-19.

The chain carries TRBV6-6 and TRBJ2-7, with 9 bases fitting TRBD2. Germline assignment: CDR1 MNHNY and CDR2 SVGAGI (reference sequence). The CDR3 contains 12 residues. V lost 11 bases to trimming and J lost 1 base; unmatched junction nucleotides: 3. For the CDR3, the DNA is TGTGCCGCGGGGGGGCCTTCCTACGAGCAGTACTTC. This codes for CAAGGPSYEQYF.

A few counts support this clone. The chain's CDR3 is CASSSASGGIGTQYF. DNA for the CDR3: TGTGCCAGCAGTTCCGCCAGCGGGGGGATCGGTACGCAGTATTTT. This rearrangement joins TRBV6-2 or TRBV6-3 to TRBJ2-3; 9 bases map to TRBD2. The length of the CDR3 is 15 residues. V gave up 4 bases and J gave up 8 bases; unmatched junction bases: 10. Per the germline V gene, CDR1 is MNHEY and CDR2 is SVGEGT.

The rearrangement uses TRBV4-1 and TRBJ2-2, with D possibly matching TRBD1 (5 bases). Germline V lookup: CDR1 MGHRA, CDR2 YSYEKL. This CDR3 is built from 16 residues. The V and J ends lost 7 bases and 4 bases respectively, with 19 bases between them. The CDR3 here is CASTFGVGAVTGELFF. CDR3 nucleotide sequence: TGCGCCAGCACCTTTGGTGTAGGGGCAGTCACCGGGGAGCTGTTTTTT.

The chain recombines TRBV15 with TRBJ1-1; D is unclear. Between the trimmed V and J ends, which lost 0 bases and 0 bases, there was a span of 5 bases. Germline CDR1 reads LNHNV; CDR2 reads YYDKDF (reference sequence). The CDR3 is 14 amino acids. The CDR3 sequence: CATSRDPVNTEAFF. In nucleotides, the CDR3 is TGTGCCACCAGCAGAGACCCAGTGAACACTGAAGCTTTCTTT.

The rearrangement joins TRBV6-5 to TRBJ1-2; D not resolved. The CDR3 has 14 residues. CDR1 is MNHEY and CDR2 is SVGAGI in the germline V gene. Trimming pared 7 bases from V and 4 bases from J, leaving 16 bases between. In nucleotides, the CDR3 is TGTGCCAGCACGTCACCCGCACGGTTCTATGGCTACACCTTC. It translates to CASTSPARFYGYTF.

V and J are TRBV24-1 and TRBJ2-7, with unresolved D. Germline V lookup: CDR1 KGHDR, CDR2 SFDVKD. V was shortened by 2 bases and J by 0 bases, with 4 bases between the two germline ends. The CDR3 runs to 13 residues. The CDR3 DNA reads TGTGCCACCAGTGATTCGAGCTCCTACGAGCAGTACTTC. As protein: CATSDSSSYEQYF.

The rearrangement links TRBV6-5 to TRBJ1-5; D is unclear. V gave up 8 bases and J gave up 1 base, with 3 bases separating them. The germline V gene has CDR1 MNHEY and CDR2 SVGAGI. The CDR3 sequence is 11 residues long. CDR3 DNA sequence: TGTGCCAGCCGGAGCAATCAGCCCCAGCATTTT. It is translated as CASRSNQPQHF.

The chain is built from TRBV5-5 and TRBJ2-6; D may be TRBD2 (5 bases). Trimming took off 4 bases at V and 2 bases at J, with 22 bases between the two ends. The germline CDR1 and CDR2 sequences are SGHKS and YYEKEE (reference sequence). The length of the CDR3 is 19 residues. The CDR3 loop is CASSGGRGEEWTGANVLTF. The CDR3 DNA reads TGTGCCAGCAGCGGAGGACGGGGAGAGGAATGGACTGGGGCCAACGTCCTGACTTTC.

The V call is TRBV7-8, the J call TRBJ2-4; 8 positions agree with TRBD1. This CDR3 has 16 residues. Germline lookup yields CDR1 SGHVS and CDR2 FQNEAQ. The J segment lost 0 bases and the V segment lost 5 bases, leaving 6 bases of the junction unmatched. The chain's CDR3 is CASSADRVIAKNIQYF. The CDR3 DNA reads as TGTGCCAGCAGCGCGGACAGGGTAATAGCCAAAAACATTCAGTACTTC.

In DNA, the CDR3 is TGTGCCAGCAGCGGCCAGGTCTCTGGAAACACCATATATTTT. Protein product: CASSGQVSGNTIYF. This chain links TRBV9 with TRBJ1-3; D is undetermined. Trimming cost V 3 bases and J 0 bases, with 7 bases left between them. The CDR3 has 14 amino acids. The germline V gene has CDR1 SGDLS and CDR2 YYNGEE.

The chain carries TRBV7-8 and TRBJ1-6; D may be TRBD1 (6 bases). V was pared by 5 bases and J by 6 bases, with 23 bases between. Per germline, CDR1 SGHVS and CDR2 FQNEAQ. The CDR3 consists of 18 residues. CDR3 protein: CASSPRDKGSFFNSPLHF. CDR3 coding DNA: TGTGCCAGCAGCCCCCGGGACAAAGGCTCGTTCTTTAATTCACCCCTCCACTTT.

This chain joins TRBV7-2 and TRBJ1-2; D gene uncertain. Germline loops: CDR1 SGHTA, CDR2 FQGNSA. Trimming cost V 1 base and J 9 bases, with 6 bases left between them. The CDR3 length is 11 residues. CDR3 bases: TGTGCCAGCAGCTTAGGGCAAAGCTACACCTTC. Translation: CASSLGQSYTF.

This chain connects TRBV18 to TRBJ2-7, with TRBD1 identical over 9 bases. The germline gives CDR1 KGHSH, CDR2 LQKENI. This CDR3 is built from 14 residues. Trimming removed 2 bases from V and 4 bases from J; junction bases left unmatched: 3. The CDR3 region is CASSPDRGGYEQYF. CDR3 bases: TGTGCCAGCTCACCAGACAGGGGGGGGTACGAGCAGTACTTC.

The CDR3 DNA reads TGTGCCAGCAGTTTCGCCGGGGAGTATGGCTACACCTTC. It is translated as CASSFAGEYGYTF. The chain has TRBV27 and TRBJ1-2; D is unclear. The CDR3 is made up of 13 amino acids. Trimming stripped 3 bases from V and 5 bases from J, with 10 bases between. The germline CDR1 and CDR2 sequences are MNHEY and SMNVEV (reference sequence).

This clone has a single count. V usage is TRBV6-5 and J usage is TRBJ2-1; possibly TRBD1 for D (5 bases). Germline loops: CDR1 MNHEY, CDR2 SVGAGI. This CDR3 is built from 12 residues. The ends were cut back, 9 bases at V and 4 bases at J, with 10 bases in the middle. CDR3 nucleotide sequence: TGTGCCAGACAGGTGATTTACAATGAGCAGTTCTTC. This codes for CARQVIYNEQFF.

The rearrangement joins TRBV28 to TRBJ2-6; a weak D match, TRBD2 (5 bases). V lost 4 bases and J 0 bases, leaving 10 bases between the germline ends. The CDR3 sequence is 16 residues long. CDR1 MDHEN and CDR2 SYDVKM come from the germline V gene. CDR3 nucleotides: TGTGCCAGCAGTTCCCGGACTCTCTCTGGGGCCAACGTCCTGACTTTC. Translation gives CASSSRTLSGANVLTF. Looking up the rest from reference TRBV28 and TRBJ2-6 gives the full variable domain: DVKVTQSSRYLVKRTGEKVFLECVQDMDHENMFWYRQDPGLGLRLIYFSYDVKMKEKGDIPEGYSVSREKKERFSLILESASTNQTSMYLCASSSRTLSGANVLTFGAGSRLTVL.

The genes are TRBV24-1 and TRBJ1-5, with 7 bases that match TRBD1. V gave up 1 base and J gave up 5 bases; unmatched junction bases: 7. This CDR3 is 16 amino acids long. Germline V gives CDR1 KGHDR, CDR2 SFDVKD. CDR3 sequence: CATSDLGQGGYQPQHF. The DNA of the CDR3 is TGTGCCACCAGTGATTTAGGTCAGGGGGGTTATCAGCCCCAGCATTTT.

The chain links TRBV28 to TRBJ2-7; D perhaps matches TRBD2 (5 bases). Germline V lookup: CDR1 MDHEN, CDR2 SYDVKM. Trimming pared 1 base from V and 2 bases from J, leaving 12 bases between. The CDR3 has 15 amino acids. The CDR3 protein is CASSLFEGTAYEQYF. The CDR3 bases are TGTGCCAGCAGTTTATTTGAGGGAACAGCCTACGAGCAGTACTTC.

This chain links TRBV30 with TRBJ1-3; a possible D gene is TRBD1 (6 bases). Germline V CDR1 and CDR2: GTSNPN, SVGIG (reference sequence). Trimming cost V 3 bases and J 2 bases, with 11 bases left between them. CDR3 length: 14 residues. The DNA for the CDR3 is TGTGCCTGGAGGGGAACAGGGACTGGAAACACCATATATTTT. It codes for CAWRGTGTGNTIYF.

The rearrangement uses TRBV12-3 or TRBV12-4 and TRBJ2-7; possible D gene TRBD1, 5 bases. Trimming took off 6 bases at V and 2 bases at J, with 5 bases between the two ends. This CDR3 has 11 amino acids. The CDR3 sequence is CASSRAYEQYF. The DNA of the CDR3 is TGTGCCAGCAGCAGGGCCTACGAGCAGTACTTC.

The chain links TRBV30 to TRBJ1-2, with D perhaps TRBD1 (5 bases). Trimming stripped 2 bases from V and 8 bases from J, with 18 bases between. The germline V gene encodes CDR1 GTSNPN and CDR2 SVGIG (reference sequence). The CDR3 spans 14 residues. CDR3 DNA sequence: TGTGCCTGGAGTAGGCGACAGACCTCTCGGGGCTACACCTTC. This codes for CAWSRRQTSRGYTF. Complete variable domain (other parts from reference TRBV30 and TRBJ1-2): SQTIHQWPATLVQPVGSPLSLECTVEGTSNPNLYWYRQAAGRGLQLLFYSVGIGQISSEVPQNLSASRPQDRQFILSSKKLLLSDSGFYLCAWSRRQTSRGYTFGSGTRLTVV.

The rearrangement joins TRBV2 to TRBJ2-3; the D gene is possibly TRBD2 (6 bases). The CDR3 is 15 residues long. Germline values: CDR1 SNHLY, CDR2 FYNNEI. The V and J ends lost 4 bases and 0 bases respectively, with 11 bases between them. In nucleotides, the CDR3 is TGTGCCAGCAGTGCGGGACTTGCTAGCACAGATACGCAGTATTTT. Translated, it gives CASSAGLASTDTQYF. Using reference TRBV2 and TRBJ2-3 for the parts outside the CDR3, the full variable domain is EPEVTQTPSHQVTQMGQEVILRCVPISNHLYFYWYRQILGQKVEFLVSFYNNEISEKSEIFDDQFSVERPDGSNFTLKIRSTKLEDSAMYFCASSAGLASTDTQYFGPGTRLTVL.

The chain employs TRBV6-5 and TRBJ1-2, with D unclear. Germline V lookup: CDR1 MNHEY, CDR2 SVGAGI. Trimming stripped 5 bases from V and 6 bases from J, with 13 bases between. The CDR3 totals 13 residues. The CDR3 nucleotides are TGTGCCAGCAGTCCACCCGCCAAGCATGGCTACACCTTC. It is translated as CASSPPAKHGYTF.

The rearrangement links TRBV30 to TRBJ1-5; no reliable D call. The V and J ends lost 3 bases and 1 base respectively, with 4 bases between them. This CDR3 has 12 residues. The germline CDR1 and CDR2 sequences are GTSNPN and SVGIG (reference sequence). As DNA, the CDR3 is TGTGCCTGGAGGCAGAGCAATCAGCCCCAGCATTTT. It translates to CAWRQSNQPQHF.

This chain connects TRBV7-8 to TRBJ1-6; 9 nucleotides align to TRBD1. Germline loops: CDR1 SGHVS, CDR2 FQNEAQ. Germline trimming cut 0 bases from V and 7 bases from J; bases unmatched to any gene: 4. CDR3 length: 16 amino acids. CDR3 sequence (DNA): TGTGCCAGCAGCTTAGCGTTGGGGACAGGGAATTCACCCCTCCACTTT. Residues: CASSLALGTGNSPLHF.